Listed below are T cell receptor beta chains from one sample, sequenced in a study of Ad26.COV2.S vaccination and SARS-CoV-2 variants. TCRdb's copy holds only in-frame clones and misses some; the assay was immunoSEQ multiplex PCR. The table shows around 400,000 clones, with approximately 92% occurring only once. The source was peripheral blood, collected in a trial of Ad26.COV2.S vaccine versus placebo. Every receptor here comes from a person aged 18 to 65 who received the Ad26.COV2.S COVID-19 vaccine or a placebo. The CDR3 runs from the conserved cysteine through the conserved F or W. The D gene is left open where the match is weak. Clone size appears in some rows only: once, few, many, or a class for an expanded clone.

V	size	D	J	CDR3	DNA
TRBV5-6	NA	TRBD2	TRBJ2-1	CASSTSGERYNEQFF	TGTGCCAGCAGCACTAGCGGTGAGCGATACAATGAGCAGTTCTTC
TRBV30	NA	NA	TRBJ2-2	CAWSVWGPGELFF	TGTGCCTGGAGTGTGTGGGGCCCCGGGGAGCTGTTTTTT
TRBV2	NA	NA	TRBJ1-4	CASSEWDRLNEKLFF	TGTGCCAGCAGTGAATGGGACCGGTTAAATGAAAAACTGTTTTTT
TRBV19	NA	NA	TRBJ1-4	CASSIGGARSEKLFF	TGTGCCAGTAGTATAGGAGGGGCGCGTAGTGAAAAACTGTTTTTT
TRBV30	once	NA	TRBJ1-2	CAWTTPPLYGYTF	TGTGCCTGGACGACCCCCCCACTCTATGGCTACACCTTC
TRBV14	NA	NA	TRBJ2-7	CASRPTGGLQSYEQYF	TGTGCCAGCAGGCCGACTGGAGGGCTTCAATCCTACGAGCAGTACTTC
TRBV27	NA	NA	TRBJ1-2	CASKIGAEQNYGYTF	TGTGCCAGCAAAATTGGGGCAGAACAGAACTATGGCTACACCTTC
TRBV2	NA	NA	TRBJ2-3	CASSEEASATDTQYF	TGTGCCAGCAGTGAAGAGGCTAGCGCCACAGATACGCAGTATTTT
TRBV28	NA	NA	TRBJ2-3	CASSLKVGTDTQYF	TGTGCCAGCAGTTTGAAAGTGGGCACAGATACGCAGTATTTT
TRBV18	NA	TRBD1	TRBJ1-1	CASSQDRGWTEAFF	TGTGCCAGCTCACAAGACAGGGGTTGGACTGAAGCTTTCTTT
TRBV6-5	NA	NA	TRBJ2-3	CASRNQGRIADTQYF	TGTGCCAGCAGAAATCAGGGAAGGATCGCAGATACGCAGTATTTT
TRBV19	NA	NA	TRBJ2-1	CASNLNPGNEQFF	TGTGCCAGTAACCTAAACCCCGGGAATGAGCAGTTCTTC
TRBV11-2	NA	TRBD1	TRBJ1-2	CASSLGTGTDYGYTF	TGTGCCAGCAGCTTAGGGACCGGGACAGATTATGGCTACACCTTC
TRBV28	NA	TRBD1	TRBJ2-7	CASNQPPGQGAEQYF	TGTGCCAGCAACCAACCACCGGGACAGGGAGCCGAGCAGTACTTC
TRBV29-1	NA	NA	TRBJ1-1	CSVMNAAGAEAFF	TGCAGCGTAATGAACGCGGCAGGCGCTGAAGCTTTCTTT
TRBV4-3	NA	TRBD2	TRBJ2-1	CASSQDYRGGAYNEQFF	TGCGCCAGCAGCCAAGATTACCGGGGGGGGGCCTACAATGAGCAGTTCTTC
TRBV14	NA	TRBD2	TRBJ2-2	CASSPGTSGYTGELFF	TGTGCCAGCAGCCCAGGGACTAGCGGCTACACCGGGGAGCTGTTTTTT
TRBV27	NA	TRBD2	TRBJ2-3	CASSLTSGRASDTQYF	TGTGCCAGCAGTCTTACTAGCGGGAGGGCGTCAGATACGCAGTATTTT
TRBV4-3	NA	TRBD1	TRBJ2-1	CASSSLPGDRGYNEQFF	TGCGCCAGCAGCTCCCTCCCCGGGGACAGGGGGTACAATGAGCAGTTCTTC
TRBV7-6	NA	NA	TRBJ2-5	CASSLLGDYQETQYF	TGTGCCAGCAGCTTACTGGGGGATTACCAAGAGACCCAGTACTTC